Listed below are T cell receptor beta chains from one sample, sequenced in a study of cytomegalovirus exposure and HLA in healthy donors. Clones were read by immunoSEQ multiplex PCR, and TCRdb kept only the in-frame ones, dropping some. Of 65,000 to 90,000 clones in the sample, about 78% were seen once. The source material was PBMCs. These receptors originate from a woman in her forties in good health and CMV-seropositive. Each CDR3 is given with its conserved first and last residue. Each record gives: J gene, V gene, D gene, clone size, CDR3 protein, CDR3 DNA. The D gene is left open where the match is weak. A row's size may be missing; if present it is once, few, many or a size class.

j_call: TRBJ2-5; v_call: TRBV2; d_call: TRBD2; clone_size: few; cdr3_aa: CASGAGLSETQYF; cdr3_nt: TGTGCCAGCGGAGCGGGGCTAAGTGAGACCCAGTACTTC
j_call: TRBJ1-1; v_call: TRBV7-2; d_call: .; clone_size: few; cdr3_aa: CASSLQSGVLNTEAFF; cdr3_nt: TGTGCCAGCAGCTTACAATCAGGGGTCCTGAACACTGAAGCTTTCTTT
j_call: TRBJ2-6; v_call: TRBV6-5; d_call: .; clone_size: .; cdr3_aa: CASKVRGANVLTF; cdr3_nt: TGTGCCAGCAAAGTGCGAGGGGCCAACGTCCTGACTTTC
j_call: TRBJ1-3; v_call: TRBV9; d_call: .; clone_size: few; cdr3_aa: CASSVGQGYGNTIYF; cdr3_nt: TGTGCCAGCAGCGTAGGCCAGGGTTATGGAAACACCATATATTTT
j_call: TRBJ1-1; v_call: TRBV7-3; d_call: .; clone_size: .; cdr3_aa: CASSPGDLVGTEAFF; cdr3_nt: TGTGCCAGCAGCCCAGGGGACCTCGTGGGCACTGAAGCTTTCTTT
j_call: TRBJ1-2; v_call: TRBV25-1; d_call: .; clone_size: .; cdr3_aa: CASAGGASNYGYTF; cdr3_nt: TGTGCCAGCGCCGGGGGGGCCTCTAACTATGGCTACACCTTC
j_call: TRBJ1-1; v_call: TRBV18; d_call: .; clone_size: few; cdr3_aa: CASSPAGMNTEAFF; cdr3_nt: TGTGCCAGCTCACCGGCGGGGATGAACACTGAAGCTTTCTTT
j_call: TRBJ1-5; v_call: TRBV7-6; d_call: .; clone_size: .; cdr3_aa: CASSLEGNSNQPQHF; cdr3_nt: TGTGCCAGCAGCTTGGAGGGGAATAGCAATCAGCCCCAGCATTTT
j_call: TRBJ1-1; v_call: TRBV18; d_call: .; clone_size: .; cdr3_aa: CASSPFLGAGRLNTEAFF; cdr3_nt: TGTGCCAGCTCACCATTCTTGGGGGCAGGTCGCCTTAACACTGAAGCTTTCTTT
j_call: TRBJ2-2; v_call: TRBV6-6; d_call: .; clone_size: few; cdr3_aa: CASSYLDTGELFF; cdr3_nt: TGTGCCAGCAGTTACCTAGACACCGGGGAGCTGTTTTTT
j_call: TRBJ2-1; v_call: TRBV7-6; d_call: .; clone_size: .; cdr3_aa: CASSRRTAQGYNEQFF; cdr3_nt: TGTGCCAGCAGCAGAAGGACAGCCCAAGGGTACAATGAGCAGTTCTTC
j_call: TRBJ1-2; v_call: TRBV7-3; d_call: .; clone_size: .; cdr3_aa: CASSLTPSDPGYTF; cdr3_nt: TGTGCCAGCAGCTTAACCCCGAGCGATCCTGGCTACACCTTC
j_call: TRBJ2-1; v_call: TRBV9; d_call: TRBD2; clone_size: few; cdr3_aa: CASMRSAGAYNEQFF; cdr3_nt: TGTGCCAGCATGCGATCGGCGGGGGCCTACAATGAGCAGTTCTTC
j_call: TRBJ1-4; v_call: TRBV19; d_call: .; clone_size: .; cdr3_aa: CASRRGAATNEKLFF; cdr3_nt: TGTGCCAGTAGACGGGGAGCGGCAACTAATGAAAAACTGTTTTTT
j_call: TRBJ2-7; v_call: TRBV4-1; d_call: TRBD1; clone_size: once; cdr3_aa: CASSPPGQGLYEQYF; cdr3_nt: TGCGCCAGCAGCCCCCCGGGACAGGGTCTCTACGAGCAGTACTTC
j_call: TRBJ2-5; v_call: TRBV4-2; d_call: TRBD2; clone_size: .; cdr3_aa: CASSQERDLAGEEETQYF; cdr3_nt: TGTGCCAGCAGCCAAGAGAGGGACCTAGCGGGGGAAGAAGAGACCCAGTACTTC
j_call: TRBJ1-2; v_call: TRBV5-1; d_call: .; clone_size: once; cdr3_aa: CASSLAQGYGYTF; cdr3_nt: TGCGCCAGCAGCTTGGCGCAGGGATATGGCTACACCTTC
j_call: TRBJ2-2; v_call: TRBV5-1; d_call: .; clone_size: once; cdr3_aa: CASSLGQGGDAGELFF; cdr3_nt: TGCGCCAGCAGCTTGGGACAGGGAGGTGACGCCGGGGAGCTGTTTTTT
j_call: TRBJ2-3; v_call: TRBV5-4; d_call: .; clone_size: .; cdr3_aa: CASSLAAGSTDTQYF; cdr3_nt: TGTGCCAGCAGCTTGGCTGCGGGAAGCACAGATACGCAGTATTTT
j_call: TRBJ2-7; v_call: TRBV6-1; d_call: .; clone_size: .; cdr3_aa: CASSLSTDYVEQYF; cdr3_nt: TGTGCCAGCAGTTTAAGCACAGACTACGTAGAGCAGTACTTC
j_call: TRBJ2-1; v_call: TRBV5-6; d_call: .; clone_size: few; cdr3_aa: CASSQQRRPNNEQFF; cdr3_nt: TGTGCCAGCAGCCAACAGCGGCGGCCAAACAATGAGCAGTTCTTC
j_call: TRBJ2-4; v_call: TRBV4-1; d_call: TRBD2; clone_size: .; cdr3_aa: CASSRGLAGIIDIQYF; cdr3_nt: TGCGCCAGCAGCCGGGGACTAGCGGGGATCATAGACATTCAGTACTTC
j_call: TRBJ2-1; v_call: TRBV29-1; d_call: TRBD1; clone_size: .; cdr3_aa: CSVDPGGNEQFF; cdr3_nt: TGCAGCGTGGACCCAGGGGGCAATGAGCAGTTCTTC
j_call: TRBJ2-1; v_call: TRBV9; d_call: TRBD2; clone_size: .; cdr3_aa: CASSQLGTWTSGDNEQFF; cdr3_nt: TGTGCCAGCAGCCAACTCGGGACCTGGACTAGCGGGGACAATGAGCAGTTCTTC
j_call: TRBJ2-3; v_call: TRBV27; d_call: TRBD1; clone_size: .; cdr3_aa: CASKTGFTDTQYF; cdr3_nt: TGTGCCAGCAAGACAGGGTTCACAGATACGCAGTATTTT
j_call: TRBJ2-5; v_call: TRBV11-2; d_call: TRBD1; clone_size: once; cdr3_aa: CASSLATGGGETQYF; cdr3_nt: TGTGCCAGCAGCTTAGCGACAGGGGGGGGAGAGACCCAGTACTTC
j_call: TRBJ2-7; v_call: TRBV5-1; d_call: TRBD1; clone_size: few; cdr3_aa: CASSLAGRTGVWEQYF; cdr3_nt: TGCGCCAGCAGCTTGGCCGGGAGGACAGGGGTATGGGAGCAGTACTTC
j_call: TRBJ1-2; v_call: TRBV29-1; d_call: .; clone_size: .; cdr3_aa: CSVARDTYGYTF; cdr3_nt: TGCAGCGTTGCTCGGGACACCTATGGCTACACCTTC
j_call: TRBJ1-2; v_call: TRBV9; d_call: .; clone_size: .; cdr3_aa: CASTVRWQCYGYTF; cdr3_nt: TGTGCCAGCACCGTCAGGTGGCAGTGCTATGGCTACACCTTC
j_call: TRBJ1-5; v_call: TRBV7-9; d_call: .; clone_size: .; cdr3_aa: CASSSQAQPQHF; cdr3_nt: TGTGCCAGCAGCTCACAGGCTCAGCCCCAGCATTTT
j_call: TRBJ2-5; v_call: TRBV7-6; d_call: .; clone_size: .; cdr3_aa: CASSPLPGETQYF; cdr3_nt: TGTGCCAGCAGCCCCCTGCCCGGGGAGACCCAGTACTTC
j_call: TRBJ2-1; v_call: TRBV7-8; d_call: .; clone_size: .; cdr3_aa: CASSLNAGNNEQFF; cdr3_nt: TGTGCCAGCAGCTTAAATGCGGGCAACAATGAGCAGTTCTTC
j_call: TRBJ1-3; v_call: TRBV6-1; d_call: .; clone_size: once; cdr3_aa: CASSEEVIWAPTGNTIYF; cdr3_nt: TGTGCCAGCAGTGAGGAGGTGATATGGGCGCCAACTGGAAACACCATATATTTT
j_call: TRBJ2-4; v_call: TRBV5-6; d_call: .; clone_size: many; cdr3_aa: CASSLERRLAKNIQYF; cdr3_nt: TGTGCCAGCAGCTTGGAGCGCCGATTAGCCAAAAACATTCAGTACTTC
j_call: TRBJ2-2; v_call: TRBV5-1; d_call: .; clone_size: .; cdr3_aa: CASSPLGFANTGELFF; cdr3_nt: TGCGCCAGCTCCCCCTTGGGCTTTGCGAACACCGGGGAGCTGTTTTTT
j_call: TRBJ1-5; v_call: TRBV18; d_call: TRBD1; clone_size: .; cdr3_aa: CASSPLRDRGLRQPQHF; cdr3_nt: TGTGCCAGCTCACCTCTCCGGGACAGGGGGCTGCGACAGCCCCAGCATTTT
j_call: TRBJ2-2; v_call: TRBV19; d_call: TRBD2; clone_size: .; cdr3_aa: CASSLRLAGGGDTGELFF; cdr3_nt: TGTGCCAGTAGTCTTCGACTAGCGGGGGGAGGAGACACCGGGGAGCTGTTTTTT